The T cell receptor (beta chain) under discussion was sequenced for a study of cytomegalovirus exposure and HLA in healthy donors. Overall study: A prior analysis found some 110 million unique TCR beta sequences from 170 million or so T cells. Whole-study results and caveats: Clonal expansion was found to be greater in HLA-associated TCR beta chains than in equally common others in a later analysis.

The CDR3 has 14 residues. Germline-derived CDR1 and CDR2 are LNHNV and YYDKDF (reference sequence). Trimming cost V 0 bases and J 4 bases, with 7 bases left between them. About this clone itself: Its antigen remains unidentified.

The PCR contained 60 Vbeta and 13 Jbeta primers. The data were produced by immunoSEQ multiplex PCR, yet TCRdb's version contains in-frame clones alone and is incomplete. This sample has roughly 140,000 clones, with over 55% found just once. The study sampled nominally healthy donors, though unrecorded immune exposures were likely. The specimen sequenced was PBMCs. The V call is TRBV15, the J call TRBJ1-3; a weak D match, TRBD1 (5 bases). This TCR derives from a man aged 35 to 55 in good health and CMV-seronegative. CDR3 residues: CATSRDWGGNTIYF. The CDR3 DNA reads TGTGCCACCAGCAGAGATTGGGGCGGAAACACCATATATTTT. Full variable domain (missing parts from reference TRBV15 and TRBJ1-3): DAMVIQNPRYQVTQFGKPVTLSCSQTLNHNVMYWYQQKSSQAPKLLFHYYDKDFNNEADTPDNFQSRRPNTSFCFLDIRSPGLGDTAMYLCATSRDWGGNTIYFGEGSWLTVV.